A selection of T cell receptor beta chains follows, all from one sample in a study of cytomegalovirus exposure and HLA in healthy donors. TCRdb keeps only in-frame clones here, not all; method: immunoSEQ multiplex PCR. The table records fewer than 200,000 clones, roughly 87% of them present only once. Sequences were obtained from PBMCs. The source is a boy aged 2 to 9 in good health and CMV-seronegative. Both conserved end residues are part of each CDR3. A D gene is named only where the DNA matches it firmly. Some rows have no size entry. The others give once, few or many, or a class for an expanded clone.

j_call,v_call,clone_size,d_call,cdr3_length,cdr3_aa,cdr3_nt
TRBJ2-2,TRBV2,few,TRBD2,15,CATRLTSANTGELFF,TGTGCCACCCGCCTAACTAGCGCCAACACCGGGGAGCTGTTTTTT
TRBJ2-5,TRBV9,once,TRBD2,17,CASSVDLAGGLQETQYF,TGTGCCAGCAGCGTAGATCTAGCGGGAGGTCTCCAAGAGACCCAGTACTTC
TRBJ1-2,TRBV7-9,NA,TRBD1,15,CASSLRQGSVYGYTF,TGTGCCAGCAGCTTACGACAGGGTTCGGTCTATGGCTACACCTTC
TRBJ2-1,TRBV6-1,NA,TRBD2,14,CASSWASGSDEQFF,TGTGCCAGCAGTTGGGCTAGCGGGAGCGATGAGCAGTTCTTC
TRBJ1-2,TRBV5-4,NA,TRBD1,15,CASSTEGQGNYGYTF,TGTGCCAGCAGCACCGAGGGACAGGGAAACTATGGCTACACCTTC
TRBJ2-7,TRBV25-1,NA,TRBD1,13,CASRQGADYEQYF,TGTGCCAGCAGACAGGGGGCCGACTACGAGCAGTACTTC
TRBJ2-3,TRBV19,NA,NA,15,CASSIGESSTDTQYF,TGTGCCAGTAGTATAGGAGAAAGTAGCACAGATACGCAGTATTTT
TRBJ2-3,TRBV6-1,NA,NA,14,CASSDSLPPDTQYF,TGTGCCAGCAGTGACTCCCTCCCCCCAGATACGCAGTATTTT
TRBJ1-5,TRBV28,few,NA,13,CASSLAELQPQHF,TGTGCCAGCAGTTTAGCCGAACTGCAGCCCCAGCATTTT
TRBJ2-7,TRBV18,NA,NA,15,CASSPRGFGGYEQYF,TGTGCCAGCTCACCACGAGGGTTCGGGGGCTACGAGCAGTACTTC
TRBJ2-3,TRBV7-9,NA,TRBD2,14,CASREGQYTDTQYF,TGTGCCAGCCGGGAGGGGCAGTACACAGATACGCAGTATTTT
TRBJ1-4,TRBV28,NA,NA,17,CASSSVPGQRKEEKLFF,TGTGCCAGCAGTTCGGTTCCAGGACAGAGGAAAGAGGAAAAACTGTTTTTT
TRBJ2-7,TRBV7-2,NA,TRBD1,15,CASSLGTGGSGEQYF,TGTGCCAGCAGCTTAGGGACAGGGGGCTCCGGCGAGCAGTACTTC
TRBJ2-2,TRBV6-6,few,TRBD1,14,CATQDRENTGELFF,TGTGCCACCCAGGACAGGGAGAACACCGGGGAGCTGTTTTTT